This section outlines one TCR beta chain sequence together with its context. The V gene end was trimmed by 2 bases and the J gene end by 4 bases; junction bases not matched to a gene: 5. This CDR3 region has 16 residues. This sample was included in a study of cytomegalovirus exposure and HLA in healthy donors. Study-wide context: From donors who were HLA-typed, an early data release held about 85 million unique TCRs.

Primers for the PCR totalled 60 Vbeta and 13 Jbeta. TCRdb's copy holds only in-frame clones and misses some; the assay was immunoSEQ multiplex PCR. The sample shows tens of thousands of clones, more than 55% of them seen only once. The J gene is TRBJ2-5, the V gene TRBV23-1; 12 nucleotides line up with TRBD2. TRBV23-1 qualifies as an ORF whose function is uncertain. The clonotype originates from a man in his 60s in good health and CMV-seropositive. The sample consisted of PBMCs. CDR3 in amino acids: CASSQARGLAGETQYF. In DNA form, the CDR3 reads TGCGCCAGCAGTCAAGCACGGGGACTAGCGGGAGAGACCCAGTACTTC.